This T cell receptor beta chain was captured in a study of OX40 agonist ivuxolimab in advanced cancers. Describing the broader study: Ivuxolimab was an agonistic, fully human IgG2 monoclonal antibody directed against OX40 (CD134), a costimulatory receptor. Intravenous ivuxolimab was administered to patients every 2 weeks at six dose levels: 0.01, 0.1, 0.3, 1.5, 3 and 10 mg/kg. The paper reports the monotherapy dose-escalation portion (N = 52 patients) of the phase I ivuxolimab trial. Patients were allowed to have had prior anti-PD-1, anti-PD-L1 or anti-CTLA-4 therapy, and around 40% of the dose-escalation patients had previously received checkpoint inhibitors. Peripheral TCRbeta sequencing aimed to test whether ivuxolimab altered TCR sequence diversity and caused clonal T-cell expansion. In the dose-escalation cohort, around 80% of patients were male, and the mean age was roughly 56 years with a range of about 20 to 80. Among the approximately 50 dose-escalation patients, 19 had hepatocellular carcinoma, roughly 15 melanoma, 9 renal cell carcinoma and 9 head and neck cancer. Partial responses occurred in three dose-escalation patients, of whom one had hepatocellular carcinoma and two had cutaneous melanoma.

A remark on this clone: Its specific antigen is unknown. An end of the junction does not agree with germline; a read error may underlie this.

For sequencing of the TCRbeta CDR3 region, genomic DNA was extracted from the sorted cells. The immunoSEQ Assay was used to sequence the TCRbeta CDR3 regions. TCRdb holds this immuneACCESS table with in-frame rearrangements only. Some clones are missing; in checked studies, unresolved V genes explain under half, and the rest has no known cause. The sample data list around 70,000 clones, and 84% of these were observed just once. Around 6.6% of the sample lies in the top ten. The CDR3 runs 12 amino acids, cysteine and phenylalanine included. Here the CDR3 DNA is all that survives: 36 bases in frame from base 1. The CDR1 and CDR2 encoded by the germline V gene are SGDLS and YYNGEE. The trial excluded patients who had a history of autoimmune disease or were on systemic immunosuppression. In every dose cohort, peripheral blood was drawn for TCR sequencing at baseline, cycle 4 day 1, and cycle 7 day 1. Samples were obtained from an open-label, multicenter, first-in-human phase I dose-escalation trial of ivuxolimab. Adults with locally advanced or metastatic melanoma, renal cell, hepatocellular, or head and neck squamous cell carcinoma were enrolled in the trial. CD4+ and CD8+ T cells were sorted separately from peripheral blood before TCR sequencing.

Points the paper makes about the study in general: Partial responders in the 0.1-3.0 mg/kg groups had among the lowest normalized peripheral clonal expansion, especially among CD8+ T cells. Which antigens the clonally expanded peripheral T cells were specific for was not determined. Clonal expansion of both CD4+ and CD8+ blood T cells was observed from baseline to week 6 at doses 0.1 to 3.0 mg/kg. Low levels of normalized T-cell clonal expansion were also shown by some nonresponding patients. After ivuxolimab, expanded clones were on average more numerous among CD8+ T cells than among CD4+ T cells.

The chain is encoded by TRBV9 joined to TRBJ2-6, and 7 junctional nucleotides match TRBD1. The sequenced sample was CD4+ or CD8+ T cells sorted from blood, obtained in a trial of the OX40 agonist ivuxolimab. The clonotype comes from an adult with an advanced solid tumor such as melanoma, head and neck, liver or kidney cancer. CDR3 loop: CASGTGVNVLTF. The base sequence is TGTGCCAGCGGTACAGGGGTCAACGTCCTGACTTTC.